A single sample is the source of the 14 T cell receptor beta chains below, sequenced in a study of blood T cell repertoires in COVID-19. Profiled with immunoSEQ multiplex PCR; TCRdb holds only in-frame clones, not every one. The sample includes roughly 240,000 clones, 65% to 90% seen only once; the top ten take under 2.5%. The sequenced sample was peripheral blood. These receptor sequences come from a man in his forties who had recovered from COVID-19.

This clone appeared a single time. The rearrangement links TRBV4-1 to TRBJ2-3; 8 positions match TRBD2. The V and J ends lost 0 bases and 6 bases, in that order; junction bases with no gene match: 5. This CDR3 is built from 15 residues. CDR1 and CDR2 (germline): MGHRA, YSYEKL. CDR3 region: CASSQDHSGGDTQYF. The CDR3, as DNA: TGCGCCAGCAGCCAAGATCACAGCGGGGGCGATACGCAGTATTTT.

The chain links TRBV2 to TRBJ1-5; 8 bases align to TRBD1. V gave up 7 bases and J gave up 6 bases; unmatched junction bases: 8. This CDR3 contains 14 residues. The germline V gene encodes CDR1 SNHLY and CDR2 FYNNEI. For the CDR3, the DNA is TGTGCCAGCACCATGGACAGGGACGGTCAGCCCCAGCATTTT. This translates into CASTMDRDGQPQHF.

The chain joins TRBV6-2 or TRBV6-3 to TRBJ1-2; D call uncertain. CDR3 size: 13 residues. The V end lost 3 bases, the J end lost 2 bases, and 7 bases lay between the germline ends. Germline V gene lookup returns CDR1 MNHEY and CDR2 SVGEGT. CDR3 protein: CASSYRVNYGYTF. The CDR3, as DNA: TGTGCCAGCAGTTATCGAGTGAACTATGGCTACACCTTC.

V usage is TRBV30 and J usage is TRBJ1-2; TRBD1 agrees at 7 bases. V lost 2 bases to trimming and J lost 4 bases; unmatched junction nucleotides: 16. CDR3 length: 17 amino acids. Germline V gives CDR1 GTSNPN, CDR2 SVGIG (reference sequence). This chain's CDR3 is CAWSRGVTGAPFYGYTF. CDR3 nucleotide sequence: TGTGCCTGGAGTCGAGGCGTAACAGGGGCGCCCTTCTATGGCTACACCTTC.

Only one count was recorded for this clone. The genes are TRBV12-5 and TRBJ1-1, with TRBD1 matching over 10 bases. Looked up from germline, CDR1 is LGHNT and CDR2 is FRNRAP. J gave up 1 base and V 5 bases, and 1 base lay outside the gene matches. This CDR3 is built from 14 residues. The CDR3 bases are TGTGCTAGTGGTAGGACAGGGGGGAACACTGAAGCTTTCTTT. Encoded protein: CASGRTGGNTEAFF.

This chain uses TRBV6-5 with TRBJ1-2; TRBD1 matches 9 bases. Germline V gene lookup returns CDR1 MNHEY and CDR2 SVGAGI. The trim removed 7 bases at V and 6 bases at J, leaving 6 bases unmatched. The CDR3 loop spans 13 amino acids. Written as DNA, the CDR3 is TGTGCCAGCACCCTACAGGGGGCCCATGGCTACACCTTC. Translating gives CASTLQGAHGYTF.

The rearrangement uses TRBV7-9 and TRBJ2-7, with a weak D call TRBD1 (5 bases). Germline loops: CDR1 SEHNR, CDR2 FQNEAQ (reference sequence). The CDR3 consists of 13 residues. Trimming took 4 bases from V and 0 from J, leaving 7 bases between them. CDR3 sequence reads: CASSSTDSYEQYF. As DNA, the CDR3 is TGTGCCAGCAGCTCGACAGACTCCTACGAGCAGTACTTC.

CDR3 sequence reads: CASSPYPRGGAYTEAFF. DNA for the CDR3: TGTGCCAGCAGCCCTTACCCCCGGGGGGGGGCCTACACTGAAGCTTTCTTT. The chain recombines TRBV13 with TRBJ1-1; tentative D call: TRBD1 (6 bases). Germline V lookup: CDR1 PRHDT, CDR2 FYEKMQ (reference sequence). The CDR3 runs to 17 residues. The germline V and J ends were trimmed by 5 bases and 3 bases, with 22 bases remaining between them.

This clone appeared a few times. V is TRBV5-1 and J is TRBJ1-2; 8 nucleotides align to TRBD1. This CDR3 has 15 amino acids. Unmatched junction bases numbered 9, after V lost 4 bases and J lost 4 bases. CDR1 and CDR2 from the germline V gene are SGHRS and YFSETQ. CDR3 loop: CASSPRTGSGYGYTF. The CDR3, as DNA: TGCGCCAGCAGCCCCCGGACAGGGAGCGGCTATGGCTACACCTTC.

J is TRBJ1-1 and V is TRBV6-2 or TRBV6-3; D unclear. This CDR3 has 14 residues. The germline gives CDR1 MNHEY, CDR2 SVGEGT. The V end lost 5 bases, the J end lost 1 base, and 11 bases lay between the germline ends. This chain's CDR3 is CASSPHDKNTEAFF. In DNA, the CDR3 is TGTGCCAGCAGTCCGCACGACAAGAACACTGAAGCTTTCTTT.

The chain combines TRBV9 with TRBJ2-5, with no clear D. The CDR3 has 15 residues. Germline V gene data show CDR1 as SGDLS and CDR2 as YYNGEE. Trimming cost V 3 bases and J 1 base, with 13 bases left between them. DNA for the CDR3: TGTGCCAGCAGCGCCGTGCTGCCCGGCCAAGAGACCCAGTACTTC. Encoded protein: CASSAVLPGQETQYF. Full variable domain (outside the CDR3, taken from reference TRBV9 and TRBJ2-5): DSGVTQTPKHLITATGQRVTLRCSPRSGDLSVYWYQQSLDQGLQFLIQYYNGEERAKGNILERFSAQQFPDLHSELNLSSLELGDSALYFCASSAVLPGQETQYFGPGTRLLVL.

This sequence joins TRBV7-6 and TRBJ2-7; tentatively, D is TRBD2 (7 bases). Looked up from germline, CDR1 is SGHVS and CDR2 is FNYEAQ. V was cut by 5 bases and J by 3 bases, with 20 bases left in between. The CDR3 contains 16 residues. The CDR3 reads CASSREVGGGLYEQYF. The CDR3 DNA is TGTGCCAGCAGCCGAGAGGTAGGGGGGGGCCTCTACGAGCAGTACTTC.

The chain recombines TRBV4-3 with TRBJ2-3, with D uncertain. V lost 0 bases and J lost 14, with 15 bases in between. Germline V gene sequence: CDR1 LGHNA, CDR2 YSLEER. The CDR3 covers 13 residues. The DNA of the CDR3 is TGCGCCAGCAGCCAAGACCCCCCCATTCACTGGTATTTT. Its protein product is CASSQDPPIHWYF.

V and J are TRBV10-1 and TRBJ2-1; 11 positions match TRBD1. The V gene's germline CDR1 is WNHNN and CDR2 SYGVQD (reference sequence). The CDR3 totals 12 residues. The V segment lost 6 bases and the J segment 9 bases; nucleotides outside the gene matches: 1. The CDR3 bases are TGCGCCAGCAGGGGACAGGGGGGTGAGCAGTTCTTC. It specifies CASRGQGGEQFF.